The next 4 T cell receptor beta chains were all read from a single sample in a study of blood T cell repertoires in COVID-19. Some clones are missing from TCRdb's copy, which holds only in-frame ones; the method was immunoSEQ multiplex PCR. The profile covers approximately 360,000 clones, with around 89% appearing a single time and approximately 1% taken by the ten largest. Sequencing was performed on PBMCs or T cells enriched from blood (not recorded which). The source is a woman younger than 45 with acute COVID-19.

V usage is TRBV7-2 and J usage is TRBJ2-1; 12 positions agree with TRBD1. CDR1 and CDR2 from the germline V gene are SGHTA and FQGNSA. J lost 3 bases, V lost 5 bases, and 2 bases had no gene match. CDR3 length: 15 residues. CDR3 loop: CASSRDRGHYNEQFF. The CDR3 nucleotides are TGTGCCAGCAGCAGGGACAGGGGGCACTACAATGAGCAGTTCTTC.

The CDR3 region is CASSIAGGFYNEQFF. The CDR3 coding sequence is TGTGCCAGCTCTATAGCGGGGGGGTTCTACAATGAGCAGTTCTTC. This chain joins TRBV6-5 and TRBJ2-1; 11 bases agree with TRBD2. This CDR3 spans 15 amino acids. With V trimmed by 8 bases and J by 3 bases, 6 bases remained unmatched. Germline V gives CDR1 MNHEY, CDR2 SVGAGI.

The rearrangement uses TRBV15 and TRBJ2-7; D is unclear. The germline V and J ends were trimmed by 4 bases and 2 bases, with 9 bases remaining between them. The germline V gene encodes CDR1 LNHNV and CDR2 YYDKDF (reference sequence). The CDR3 is 13 amino acids. The CDR3 DNA follows: TGTGCCACCAGCACCCGGCTAGCCTACGAGCAGTACTTC. This gives the protein CATSTRLAYEQYF.

The chain uses TRBV23-1 and TRBJ1-3; D perhaps matches TRBD1 (5 bases). TRBV23-1 is an ORF, and what it does is uncertain. Between the trimmed V and J ends, which lost 0 bases and 5 bases, there was a span of 17 bases. The CDR3 is 17 amino acids. The CDR3 coding sequence is TGCGCCAGCAGTCAATCGTGGTGGGGAGGGGACCGAAACACCATATATTTT. Protein: CASSQSWWGGDRNTIYF.